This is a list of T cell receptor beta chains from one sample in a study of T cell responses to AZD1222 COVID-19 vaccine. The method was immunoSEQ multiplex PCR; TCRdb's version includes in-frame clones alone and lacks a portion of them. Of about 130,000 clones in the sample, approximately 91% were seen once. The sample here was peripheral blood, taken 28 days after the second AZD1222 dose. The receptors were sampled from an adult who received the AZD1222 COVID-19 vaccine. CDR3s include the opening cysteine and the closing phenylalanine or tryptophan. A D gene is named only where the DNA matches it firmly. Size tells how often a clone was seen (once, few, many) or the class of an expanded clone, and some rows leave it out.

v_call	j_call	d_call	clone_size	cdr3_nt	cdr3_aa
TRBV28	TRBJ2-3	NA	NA	TGTGCCAGCAGTTTATACCCCTTTTCCGGGACCCTTCTACGCACAGATACGCAGTATTTT	CASSLYPFSGTLLRTDTQYF
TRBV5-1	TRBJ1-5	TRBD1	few	TGCGCCAGCAGCCCGGCAGGGGGCTACGGACAGCCCCAGCATTTT	CASSPAGGYGQPQHF
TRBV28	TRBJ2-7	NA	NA	TGTGCCAGCAGTTTATCAGTTAGCTCCTACGAGCAGTACTTC	CASSLSVSSYEQYF
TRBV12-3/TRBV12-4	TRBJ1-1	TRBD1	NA	TGTGCCAGCAGCCCCGGGACAGGGAGAGCTTTCTTT	CASSPGTGRAFF
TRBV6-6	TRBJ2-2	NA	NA	TGTGCCAGCAGTTGGGCGGGACTCCTATCGGCCGGGGAGCTGTTTTTT	CASSWAGLLSAGELFF
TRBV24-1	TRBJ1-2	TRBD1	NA	TGTGCCACCAGTGATGCCGGGACAGGGTTCGATAGAAATGGCTACACCTTC	CATSDAGTGFDRNGYTF
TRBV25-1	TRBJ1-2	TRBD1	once	TGTGCCAGCAGTGGCGGGACAGGGGTCGCCTATGGCTACACCTTC	CASSGGTGVAYGYTF
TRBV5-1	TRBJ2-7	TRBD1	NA	TGCGCCAGCAGCTTGGATGGACAGGGGGCAATCTACGAGCAGTACTTC	CASSLDGQGAIYEQYF
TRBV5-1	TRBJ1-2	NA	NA	TGCGCCAGCAATCCGGGCAGCAGGGGCGAGGGTTACTATGGCTACACCTTC	CASNPGSRGEGYYGYTF
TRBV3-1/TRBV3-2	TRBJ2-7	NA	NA	TGTGCCAGCAGCCAAGCAGGTCAGGGGGGCCACAACTACGAGCAGTACTTC	CASSQAGQGGHNYEQYF
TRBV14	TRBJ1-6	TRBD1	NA	TGTGCCAGCAGTCGACGACAGGGGTTATTTTATTCACCCCTCCACTTT	CASSRRQGLFYSPLHF
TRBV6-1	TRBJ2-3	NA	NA	TGTGCCAGCAGTGAAGACCTTATCTCGTCAGTAAGCACAGATACGCAGTATTTT	CASSEDLISSVSTDTQYF
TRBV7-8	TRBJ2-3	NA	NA	TGTGCCAGCAGCTTGACGGGATTTCTAACCCCCCCCACAGATACGCAGTATTTT	CASSLTGFLTPPTDTQYF
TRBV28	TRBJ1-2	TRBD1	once	TGTGCCAGCAGTTTATGGGCAGGGGGCAGCAGGGGTGGCTACACCTTC	CASSLWAGGSRGGYTF
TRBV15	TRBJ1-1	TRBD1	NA	TGTGCCACCAGCAGGGAAAATACAGGGGCGATTACCAGGAACACTGAAGCTTTCTTT	CATSRENTGAITRNTEAFF
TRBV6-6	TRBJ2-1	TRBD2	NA	TGTGCCAGCAGTCGTCTAGCGGGGGGCGCCTACAATGAGCAGTTCTTC	CASSRLAGGAYNEQFF
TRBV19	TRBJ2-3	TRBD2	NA	TGTGCCAGTAGTGTACTAGCGGGAGCGATGGATACGCAGTATTTT	CASSVLAGAMDTQYF
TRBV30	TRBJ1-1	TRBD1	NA	TGTGCCTGTCACAGGGGCGGAGGGAACACTGAAGCTTTCTTT	CACHRGGGNTEAFF
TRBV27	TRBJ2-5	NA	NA	TGTGCCAGCAGTCCCCTCCCCACAGGGCGAGAGACCCAGTACTTC	CASSPLPTGRETQYF
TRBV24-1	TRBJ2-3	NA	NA	TGTGCCACCAGTGATGCAGGGACCTCTAGCACAGATACGCAGTATTTT	CATSDAGTSSTDTQYF
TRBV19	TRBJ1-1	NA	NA	TGTGCCAGTAGTATCGGACGCACAAACACTGAAGCTTTCTTT	CASSIGRTNTEAFF
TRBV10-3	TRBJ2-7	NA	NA	TGTGCCATCAGCACGGGACACGAAAGCTCCTACGAGCAGTACTTC	CAISTGHESSYEQYF
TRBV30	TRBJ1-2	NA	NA	TGTGCCTGGAGTACGATCGCGGGGAGTATAACTGGCTACACCTTC	CAWSTIAGSITGYTF
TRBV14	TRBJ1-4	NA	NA	TGTGCCAGCAGCCAGACCGGGACTGTGGTTGAAAAACTGTTTTTT	CASSQTGTVVEKLFF
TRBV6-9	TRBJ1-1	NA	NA	TGTGCCAGCAGTTATTCCGGGACTCCGAACACTGAAGCTTTCTTT	CASSYSGTPNTEAFF
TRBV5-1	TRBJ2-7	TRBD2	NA	TGCGCCAGCGCCGACGGGACTAGGACCTCCTACACCTACGAGCAGTACTTC	CASADGTRTSYTYEQYF
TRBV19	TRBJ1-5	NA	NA	TGTGCCAGTAGTATAGATGGGGGAGGAAGCAATCAGCCCCAGCATTTT	CASSIDGGGSNQPQHF
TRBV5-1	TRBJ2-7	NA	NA	TGCGCCAGCAGCTTGGGAAGATACGAGCAGTACTTC	CASSLGRYEQYF
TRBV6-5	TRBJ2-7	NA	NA	TGTGCCAGCAGTTACCGAAGGGGCGAGCAGTACTTC	CASSYRRGEQYF
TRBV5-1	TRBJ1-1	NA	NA	TGCGCCAGCAGCCCGTCAGGGGACACTGAAGCTTTCTTT	CASSPSGDTEAFF
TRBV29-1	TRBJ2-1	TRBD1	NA	TGCAGCGTTGCGGACAGGGGGAGATACAATGAGCAGTTCTTC	CSVADRGRYNEQFF
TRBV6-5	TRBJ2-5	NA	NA	TGTGCCAGCAGTTACGCCAGGTTCGAGACCCAGTACTTC	CASSYARFETQYF
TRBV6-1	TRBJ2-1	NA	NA	TGTGCCAGCAGTGAAAATGGACGGCGCTCCTACAATGAGCAGTTCTTC	CASSENGRRSYNEQFF
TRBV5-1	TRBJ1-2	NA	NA	TGCGCCAGCAGCTTGACAGCCTATGGCTACACCTTC	CASSLTAYGYTF
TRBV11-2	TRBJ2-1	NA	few	TGTGCCAGCAGCTTCCGGGGCCTCTACAATGAGCAGTTCTTC	CASSFRGLYNEQFF
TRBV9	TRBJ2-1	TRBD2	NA	TGTGCCAGCAGCGTAGGGGATAGGCAGCGGGACCCTTACAATGAGCAGTTCTTC	CASSVGDRQRDPYNEQFF
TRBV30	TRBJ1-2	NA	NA	TGTGCCTGGAGTGGGGGTTTGGACTATGGCTACACCTTC	CAWSGGLDYGYTF
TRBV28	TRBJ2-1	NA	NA	TGTGCCAGCAGTCCGCTTGACGCGTACAATGAGCAGTTCTTC	CASSPLDAYNEQFF
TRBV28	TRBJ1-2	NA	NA	TGTGCCAGCAGTTTAAGGGGCAGGGCCTATGGCTACACCTTC	CASSLRGRAYGYTF
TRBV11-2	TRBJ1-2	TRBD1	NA	TGTGCCAGCAGCTTAGTAGCAGGGGGCGCGTCTAACTATGGCTACACCTTC	CASSLVAGGASNYGYTF
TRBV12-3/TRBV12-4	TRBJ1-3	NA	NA	TGTGCCAGCAGTTCGGCGAACACCATATATTTT	CASSSANTIYF
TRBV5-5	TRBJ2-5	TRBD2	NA	TGTGCCAGCAGCTTGGAGGTGGGGAGCGGGAGAGAGACCCAGTACTTC	CASSLEVGSGRETQYF
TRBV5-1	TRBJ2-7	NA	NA	TGCGCCAGCGGCCTACGTGGTGAGCAGTACTTC	CASGLRGEQYF
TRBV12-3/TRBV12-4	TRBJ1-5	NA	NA	TGTGCCAGTAGCTTCGGTCGCAATCAGCCCCAGCATTTT	CASSFGRNQPQHF
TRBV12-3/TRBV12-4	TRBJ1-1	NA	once	TGTGCCAGCAGTTTAGGGACAGACACTGAAGCTTTCTTT	CASSLGTDTEAFF
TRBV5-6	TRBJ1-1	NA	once	TGTGCCAGCAGTCATGACCAGTTAGCAGGAGCTTTCTTT	CASSHDQLAGAFF
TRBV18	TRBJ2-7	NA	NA	TGTGCCAGCTCACCAAATACAGGGTTGTACGAGCAGTACTTC	CASSPNTGLYEQYF
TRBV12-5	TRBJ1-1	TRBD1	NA	TGTGCTAGTGGTTTGGTACCAAAACAGGGGCACCCAGCTTTCTTT	CASGLVPKQGHPAFF
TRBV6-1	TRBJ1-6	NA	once	TGTGCCAGCAGTGAAATGGGGCAGGAGTGGTCACCCCTCCACTTT	CASSEMGQEWSPLHF
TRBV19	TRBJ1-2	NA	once	TGTGCCAGTATAGCTGGGGGGGCGCCTCGCTATGGCTACACCTTC	CASIAGGAPRYGYTF
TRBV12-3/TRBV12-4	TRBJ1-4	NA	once	TGTGCCAGCAAACGGCCTAATGAAAAACTGTTTTTT	CASKRPNEKLFF